Here is one TCR beta chain with its context. This sample was taken from a study of blood T cell repertoires in COVID-19. V lost 1 base to trimming and J lost 6 bases, with 12 bases between them. CDR1 SGHNT and CDR2 YENEEA come from the germline V gene. This CDR3 spans 15 amino acids. Study processing details: Using reference gene primer amplification, nucleated cell counts were estimated. The data were produced by immunoSEQ multiplex PCR, yet TCRdb's version contains in-frame clones alone and is incomplete. V and J calls and clone size follow that table, whereas D and trimming were derived from the DNA. The table has approximately 250,000 clones, 88% seen once. Participants, about 18 to 90 years old, spanned under 30 US areas. Two negative PCRs, clearance, or symptom resolution characterized the recovered Cohort 3 donors.

The origin of this receptor is a woman aged 25 to 45 who had recovered from COVID-19. The sequenced sample was PBMCs or T cells enriched from blood (not recorded which). The chain links TRBV11-3 to TRBJ2-2; D might be TRBD2 (5 bases). The CDR3 spells CASSLGRLASGELFF. CDR3 DNA: TGTGCCAGCAGCTTAGGTCGTCTAGCCTCCGGGGAGCTGTTTTTT.